A selection of T cell receptor beta chains follows, all from one sample in a study of blood T cell repertoires in COVID-19. Using immunoSEQ multiplex PCR, the repertoire was profiled, and TCRdb retains in-frame clones only, with some absent. The repertoire has 95,000 to 150,000 clones, roughly 72% of them found once; the top ten carry around 5.2%. The sequencing input was peripheral blood. The origin of the receptors is a man aged 55 to 70 with acute or convalescent COVID-19. Both conserved end residues are part of each CDR3. The D gene is left open where the match is weak. The size field is filled for only some rows; it gives once, few, many or a size class.

CDR3 protein	CDR3 DNA	D gene	J gene	V gene	clone size
CSVGTGNTEAFF	TGCAGCGTCGGGACAGGCAACACTGAAGCTTTCTTT	TRBD1	TRBJ1-1	TRBV29-1	.
CASLSRGRGGANVLTF	TGTGCCAGCCTAAGCCGGGGAAGAGGAGGGGCCAACGTCCTGACTTTC	.	TRBJ2-6	TRBV27	.
CASSHASVAQYF	TGTGCCAGCAGCCACGCTAGCGTGGCGCAGTATTTT	.	TRBJ2-3	TRBV14	few
CASSLVAESTDTQYF	TGTGCCAGCAGCTTAGTGGCGGAAAGCACAGATACGCAGTATTTT	.	TRBJ2-3	TRBV7-2	.
CASSFQTGGLEKLFF	TGTGCCAGCAGTTTCCAGACAGGGGGCTTGGAAAAACTGTTTTTT	TRBD1	TRBJ1-4	TRBV6-5	.
CASSEGPYQPQHF	TGTGCCAGCAGCGAGGGCCCCTATCAGCCCCAGCATTTT	.	TRBJ1-5	TRBV12-3/TRBV12-4	once
CASSLLVAGGNEQFF	TGTGCCAGCAGCTTGTTGGTAGCGGGGGGCAATGAGCAGTTCTTC	TRBD2	TRBJ2-1	TRBV7-3	.
CASRSDRGGGYTF	TGTGCCAGCAGGTCGGACAGGGGCGGTGGCTACACCTTC	TRBD1	TRBJ1-2	TRBV12-3/TRBV12-4	.
CASRPGQGAFGANVLTF	TGTGCCAGCAGGCCGGGACAGGGGGCGTTTGGGGCCAACGTCCTGACTTTC	TRBD1	TRBJ2-6	TRBV6-4	.
CASSPRTGGKWNEQFF	TGTGCCAGTAGTCCCCGGACAGGGGGCAAATGGAATGAGCAGTTCTTC	TRBD1	TRBJ2-1	TRBV19	.
CASSLAGGFYEQYF	TGTGCCAGTAGTCTAGCGGGAGGGTTCTACGAGCAGTACTTC	TRBD2	TRBJ2-7	TRBV19	.
CATSTKLVETQYF	TGTGCCACCAGCACTAAGCTAGTGGAGACCCAGTACTTC	.	TRBJ2-5	TRBV18	once
CASSERPNQRTGMGEKLFF	TGTGCCAGCAGCGAACGCCCAAATCAGAGGACAGGGATGGGGGAAAAACTGTTTTTT	TRBD1	TRBJ1-4	TRBV7-9	once
CSAGVGYGYTF	TGCAGTGCCGGGGTGGGCTATGGCTACACCTTC	.	TRBJ1-2	TRBV20-1	.
CASSPFGVSGTPNEQFF	TGTGCCAGCAGTCCCTTCGGGGTGAGCGGGACCCCCAATGAGCAGTTCTTC	TRBD2	TRBJ2-1	TRBV27	.
CSGKWGQNYGYTF	TGCAGCGGGAAATGGGGACAGAACTATGGCTACACCTTC	TRBD1	TRBJ1-2	TRBV29-1	.
CASSRNRLRGTDTQYF	TGTGCCAGTAGTAGGAACAGGTTACGCGGCACAGATACGCAGTATTTT	.	TRBJ2-3	TRBV19	.
CASRWTGPTEAFF	TGTGCCAGCAGATGGACAGGGCCCACTGAAGCTTTCTTT	TRBD1	TRBJ1-1	TRBV2	.
CASSVAGQGEAFF	TGTGCCAGCAGCGTAGCTGGACAGGGTGAAGCTTTCTTT	TRBD1	TRBJ1-1	TRBV9	.
CASSLEAGDTNTGELFF	TGTGCCAGCAGTTTAGAAGCGGGGGACACGAACACCGGGGAGCTGTTTTTT	TRBD2	TRBJ2-2	TRBV27	.
CAWRGVSDEQFF	TGTGCCTGGAGAGGGGTGAGCGATGAGCAGTTCTTC	.	TRBJ2-1	TRBV30	.
CASSELRFGGSEQYF	TGTGCCAGCAGTGAACTTAGATTCGGAGGGTCCGAGCAGTACTTC	.	TRBJ2-7	TRBV6-1	.
CSVKQDTQYF	TGCAGCGTCAAACAAGATACGCAGTATTTT	.	TRBJ2-3	TRBV29-1	.
CASSYTRGQGYNEQFF	TGTGCCAGCAGTTACACTAGGGGACAGGGCTACAATGAGCAGTTCTTC	TRBD1	TRBJ2-1	TRBV6-5	.
CASSPKAGGTGQPQHF	TGCGCCAGCAGCCCTAAGGCAGGGGGAACTGGTCAGCCCCAGCATTTT	TRBD1	TRBJ1-5	TRBV5-1	few
CASSRPQGVTEAFF	TGTGCCAGCAGTCGACCACAGGGAGTCACTGAAGCTTTCTTT	.	TRBJ1-1	TRBV28	once
CASLESGSQETQYF	TGTGCCAGCCTTGAAAGTGGCAGCCAAGAGACCCAGTACTTC	.	TRBJ2-5	TRBV28	.
CASIKAGEETQYF	TGTGCCAGCATCAAGGCAGGGGAAGAGACCCAGTACTTC	.	TRBJ2-5	TRBV7-9	.
CATSEPGHPVEQFF	TGTGCCACCAGTGAGCCGGGACACCCGGTTGAGCAGTTCTTC	.	TRBJ2-1	TRBV24-1	.